These 13 T cell receptor beta chains were all obtained from the same sample, sequenced in a study of cytomegalovirus exposure and HLA in healthy donors. The primer mix had 60 Vbeta and 13 Jbeta primers. Repertoires were generated with immunoSEQ multiplex PCR, while TCRdb's copy carries only in-frame clones and drops some. The sample records approximately 160,000 clones, under 70% being singletons. Source material: PBMCs. These receptors were taken from a woman aged 40 to 55 in good health and CMV-seropositive.

A single count supports this clone. CDR3 in amino acids: CASSEGTSGSTDTQYF. The CDR3 region has the DNA TGTGCCAGCAGTGAAGGGACTAGCGGGAGCACAGATACGCAGTATTTT. This chain connects TRBV2 to TRBJ2-3, with 11 bases matching TRBD2. Trimming cost V 1 base and J 0 bases; bases outside gene matches: 0. Germline V gene sequence: CDR1 SNHLY, CDR2 FYNNEI. There are 16 residues in the CDR3.

The sample holds a few counts of this clone. The chain couples TRBV7-9 to TRBJ1-4; D gene unclear. With 2 bases removed from V and 6 bases from J, the gap between germline ends came to 16 bases. The CDR3 runs to 16 residues. The germline V gene encodes CDR1 SEHNR and CDR2 FQNEAQ (reference sequence). The CDR3 DNA follows: TGTGCCAGCAGCTTAAGGTCTCCCGCTCGGGATGAAAAACTGTTTTTT. This gives the protein CASSLRSPARDEKLFF.

The genes are TRBV14 and TRBJ2-1; 9 bases map to TRBD2. The CDR3 has 17 residues. Trimming took 1 base from V and 3 from J; bases not matched to a gene: 7. Germline values: CDR1 SGHDN, CDR2 FVKESK. CDR3 coding DNA: TGTGCCAGCAGCCAAGTTGGGGGACTAGCCGGCTACAATGAGCAGTTCTTC. Translation: CASSQVGGLAGYNEQFF.

CDR3 DNA sequence: TGTGCCAGCAGCTTACAGCCTAGCGGACAGGGTGACACTGAAGCTTTCTTT. It is translated as CASSLQPSGQGDTEAFF. The chain couples TRBV7-3 to TRBJ1-1; 8 bases align to TRBD1. This CDR3 contains 17 residues. V was clipped by 2 bases and J by 3 bases; unmatched bases: 11. Germline V lookup: CDR1 SGHTA, CDR2 FQGTGA. The full variable domain, its missing parts supplied by reference TRBV7-3 and TRBJ1-1, is GAGVSQTPSNKVTEKGKYVELRCDPISGHTALYWYRQSLGQGPEFLIYFQGTGAADDSGLPNDRFFAVRPEGSVSTLKIQRTERGDSAVYLCASSLQPSGQGDTEAFFGQGTRLTVV.

The rearrangement joins TRBV15 to TRBJ2-7; TRBD1 agrees at 10 bases. Trimming cost V 4 bases and J 2 bases; bases outside gene matches: 2. In germline, CDR1 is LNHNV, CDR2 YYDKDF (reference sequence). The CDR3 extends over 14 amino acids. CDR3 region: CATSTGTGAYEQYF. DNA for the CDR3: TGTGCCACCAGCACCGGGACAGGGGCCTACGAGCAGTACTTC.

V is TRBV6-1 and J is TRBJ2-7, with 7 bases identical to TRBD2. The germline CDR1 and CDR2 sequences are MNHNS and SASEGT. The CDR3 has 13 amino acids. V lost 9 bases and J lost 5; bases outside the gene matches: 10. CDR3 in DNA: TGTGCCAGTAGGCCTAGCGGTTTTGACGAGCAGTACTTC. It is translated as CASRPSGFDEQYF.

This chain connects TRBV5-1 to TRBJ2-1; 8 bases are shared with TRBD1. Germline CDR1 reads SGHRS; CDR2 reads YFSETQ. There are 15 residues in the CDR3. The ends lost 2 bases at V and 3 bases at J; junction bases unmatched: 4. The DNA of the CDR3 is TGCGCCAGCAGCTTAGTACAGGGGGACTACAATGAGCAGTTCTTC. It encodes CASSLVQGDYNEQFF.

The V gene is TRBV7-3, the J gene TRBJ2-1; D uncertain. V was trimmed by 2 bases and J by 4 bases, leaving 12 bases between them. Germline values: CDR1 SGHTA, CDR2 FQGTGA. This CDR3 has 15 residues. DNA for the CDR3: TGTGCCAGCAGCTTATCTTCGCCCCTATACAATGAGCAGTTCTTC. This sequence encodes CASSLSSPLYNEQFF.

The table lists this clone with a count of one. The chain uses TRBV5-1 and TRBJ2-5; TRBD2 might be the D (5 bases). This CDR3 is 16 amino acids long. V was trimmed by 4 bases and J by 2 bases, leaving 18 bases between them. Germline CDR1 is SGHRS and CDR2 is YFSETQ. The CDR3 coding sequence is TGCGCCAGCAGCGTTCTTTCCGTGCTAGCTCAAGAGACCCAGTACTTC. This gives the protein CASSVLSVLAQETQYF.

This chain uses TRBV10-3 with TRBJ2-2, with 7 bases fitting TRBD1. The CDR3 length is 16 residues. With V trimmed by 4 bases and J by 0 bases, 5 bases remained unmatched. Germline CDR1 and CDR2: ENHRY and SYGVKD. The CDR3 DNA follows: TGTGCCATCAGTGCGTTGGGACAGTCGAACACCGGGGAGCTGTTTTTT. Translated: CAISALGQSNTGELFF.

The chain couples TRBV28 to TRBJ1-4; 9 bases match TRBD1. This CDR3 spans 13 amino acids. Germline V gene sequence: CDR1 MDHEN, CDR2 SYDVKM. V dropped 6 bases and J dropped 5; count of bases not matched to a gene: 1. The CDR3 loop reads CASRTGGNEKLFF. For the CDR3, the DNA is TGTGCCAGCAGGACAGGGGGAAATGAAAAACTGTTTTTT.

Worth noting for this clone: At the DNA level, this CDR3 is encoded by other sequences in the same sample as well. This chain joins TRBV4-1 and TRBJ2-3; 8 bases agree with TRBD1. J was trimmed by 1 base and V by 1 base; bases with no gene match: 10. In germline, CDR1 is MGHRA, CDR2 YSYEKL. The CDR3 contains 18 residues. This CDR3 is CASSQAGGGWSGTDTQYF. As DNA, the CDR3 is TGCGCCAGCAGCCAAGCAGGGGGCGGTTGGTCCGGCACAGATACGCAGTATTTT.

Notes on this clone: Compared with germline, one end of the junction differs, possibly owing to a read error. The chain carries TRBV6-5 and TRBJ1-5; 7 nucleotides align to TRBD1. Germline values: CDR1 MNHEY, CDR2 SVGAGI. The CDR3 totals 15 residues. CDR3 sequence reads: CASSSRQGGGQPQNF. CDR3 bases: TGTGCCAGCAGTAGCAGACAGGGTGGCGGTCAGCCCCAGAATTTT.